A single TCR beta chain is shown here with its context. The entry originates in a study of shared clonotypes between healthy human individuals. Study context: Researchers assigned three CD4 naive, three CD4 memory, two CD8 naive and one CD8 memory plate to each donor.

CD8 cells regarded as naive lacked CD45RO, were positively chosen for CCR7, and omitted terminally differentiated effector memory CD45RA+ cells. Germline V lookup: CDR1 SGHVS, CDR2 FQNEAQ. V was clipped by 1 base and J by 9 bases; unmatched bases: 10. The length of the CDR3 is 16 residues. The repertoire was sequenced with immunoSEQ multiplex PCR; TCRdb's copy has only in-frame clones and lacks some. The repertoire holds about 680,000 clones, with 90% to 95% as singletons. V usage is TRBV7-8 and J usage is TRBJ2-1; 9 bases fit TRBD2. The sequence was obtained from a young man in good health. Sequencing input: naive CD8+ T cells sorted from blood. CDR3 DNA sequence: TGTGCCAGCAGCTTAGGACCGGGACTAGCCTCTAGTGAGCAGTTCTTC. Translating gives CASSLGPGLASSEQFF.